This T cell receptor (beta chain) was recorded in a study of cytomegalovirus exposure and HLA in healthy donors. Study outcomes and limitations: For most subjects, TCR beta sequences were reported to predict HLA-A and HLA-B alleles with accuracy.

The PCR made use of 60 Vbeta and 13 Jbeta primers. TCRdb's table, derived via immunoSEQ multiplex PCR, lists solely in-frame clones and lacks some. The data show around 130,000 clones, and the top ten clones hold approximately 1.9%. Donors in the study were healthy people who gave bone marrow. A remark on this clone: Its target is unknown.

The CDR3 loop spans 16 amino acids. With V trimmed by 5 bases and J by 9 bases, 9 bases remained unmatched. CDR1 is PRHDT and CDR2 is FYEKMQ in the germline V gene (reference sequence). Sequenced sample: PBMCs. The TCR was taken from a woman aged 55 to 70 in good health and CMV-seronegative. The rearrangement joins TRBV13 to TRBJ1-6; 11 bases map to TRBD1. CDR3 bases: TGTGCCAGCAGCCTCCGGACAGGGGGCGCGAGTTCACCCCTCCACTTT. It translates to CASSLRTGGASSPLHF.